This TCR beta chain was profiled in a study of blood T cell repertoires in COVID-19. This CDR3 contains 15 residues. V lost 4 bases to trimming and J lost 0 bases, with 10 bases between them. CDR1 is SGHRS and CDR2 is YFSETQ in the germline V gene. Per the study methods: How many nucleated cells were present was estimated from reference gene primer amplification. Sequencing was performed with immunoSEQ multiplex PCR; in TCRdb, only in-frame clones are kept and a portion is missing. V and J calls and clone size come straight from that table; D and trimming were deduced from the DNA. Here the sample spans some 190,000 clones, 80% to 90% being singletons.

The sample was peripheral blood. This TCR derives from a man aged 18 to 29 with active or convalescent COVID-19. The chain recombines TRBV5-1 with TRBJ2-2; D might be TRBD1 (6 bases). CDR3 in amino acids: CASSADRANTGELFF. CDR3 nucleotides: TGCGCCAGCAGCGCGGACAGAGCGAACACCGGGGAGCTGTTTTTT.